These T cell receptor beta chains were read from a single sample in a study of cytomegalovirus exposure and HLA in healthy donors. The method was immunoSEQ multiplex PCR; TCRdb's version includes in-frame clones alone and lacks a portion of them. The table includes about 240,000 clones, approximately 86% detected once. Specimen: PBMCs. The receptors were gathered from a woman in her twenties or thirties in good health and CMV-seropositive. The CDR3 runs from the conserved cysteine through the conserved F or W.

V: TRBV11-3; J: TRBJ2-7; CDR3: CASTPQQGGSYEQYF
V: TRBV5-6; J: TRBJ2-6; CDR3: CASSLTLQGSGANVLTF
V: TRBV5-1; J: TRBJ2-1; CDR3: CASSQYGGSYNEQFF
V: TRBV4-1; J: TRBJ2-1; CDR3: CASSRQGEYNEQFF
V: TRBV25-1; J: TRBJ2-3; CDR3: CASGSAGGFSDTQYF
V: TRBV27; J: TRBJ2-7; CDR3: CASSLSGGLGYEQYF
V: TRBV7-9; J: TRBJ2-3; CDR3: CASSFLAVTSTDTQYF
V: TRBV6-1; J: TRBJ1-2; CDR3: CASSEERGTHRYGYTF
V: TRBV18; J: TRBJ2-7; CDR3: CASSHKTGNYEQYF
V: TRBV29-1; J: TRBJ1-4; CDR3: CSVGGTGDEKLFF
V: TRBV5-4; J: TRBJ2-1; CDR3: CASSSTSGSYNEQFF
V: TRBV4-1; J: TRBJ1-2; CDR3: CASSQTARVGYGYTF
V: TRBV18; J: TRBJ2-1; CDR3: CASSATSGGLNEQFF
V: TRBV6-6; J: TRBJ2-2; CDR3: CASRLAGSRTGELFF
V: TRBV4-2; J: TRBJ1-1; CDR3: CASSQGEGGVNTEAFF
V: TRBV28; J: TRBJ1-5; CDR3: CASSLTSGTGNNQPQHF
V: TRBV19; J: TRBJ1-2; CDR3: CASSQTGYGYTF